This record looks at one T cell receptor (beta chain) sequence and its context. The data were produced by immunoSEQ multiplex PCR, yet TCRdb's version contains in-frame clones alone and is incomplete. The data contain under 550,000 clones, roughly 90% of them singletons. This entry is derived from a study of Ad26.COV2.S vaccination and SARS-CoV-2 variants. Overall study: The donor belonged to the COV1001 Ad26.COV2.S trial arm.

Germline trimming cut 4 bases from V and 2 bases from J; bases unmatched to any gene: 7. CDR3 length: 16 amino acids. CDR1 is MNHNS, CDR2 SASEGT, per germline. Treatment given: 15 to 20 received Ad26.COV2.S at low or high dose, single or two shots; about 5 received placebo; per-sample allocation not given. The samples date from day 63 after the first vaccine or placebo injection. An Ad26 vector that expressed Wuhan-strain SARS-CoV-2 spike constituted the vaccine. This TCR was recovered from a person between 18 and 59 years old who received the Ad26.COV2.S COVID-19 vaccine or a placebo. The V gene is TRBV6-1, the J gene TRBJ1-5; 8 positions match TRBD1. The input for sequencing was peripheral blood, taken in a trial of Ad26.COV2.S vaccine versus placebo. The CDR3 region is CASSGDRGGGNQPQHF. Written as DNA, the CDR3 is TGTGCCAGCAGTGGAGACAGGGGAGGGGGCAATCAGCCCCAGCATTTT.